Below are 10 T cell receptor beta chains sequenced from a single sample in a study of post-analysis software for immune sequencing data. Regarding the study as a whole: Roughly 5 TRBV segments were significantly more frequent in patients than in controls. TRBV5-6, TRBV5-1 and TRBV20-1 were among these segments.

Their antigens remain unidentified. Included in the TCR beta cDNA libraries were unique molecular identifiers. MiXCR, run by TCRdb on the PCR reads, gives a single entry per CDR3 protein. The profile covers about 760,000 distinct CDR3 sequences, with less than 35% appearing a single time and around 0.56% taken by the ten largest. Sequencing was carried out using blood. The receptors come from a girl under 18 with multiple sclerosis.

With regard to this clonotype: This could be a read error, since a much larger clone is one nucleotide away. This chain uses TRBV29-1 with TRBJ2-7, with D maybe TRBD2 (5 bases). This CDR3 has 12 amino acids. Trimming stripped 2 bases from V and 7 bases from J, with 12 bases between. Germline V gene data show CDR1 as SQVTM and CDR2 as ANQGSEA. The CDR3 spells CSVETGLSEQYF. CDR3 nucleotide sequence: TGCAGCGTTGAAACGGGGTTGAGTGAGCAGTACTTC.

The chain uses TRBV10-3 and TRBJ1-2, with D perhaps matching TRBD1 (6 bases). From germline, CDR1 is ENHRY and CDR2 SYGVKD. The CDR3 covers 13 residues. The germline V and J ends were trimmed by 10 bases and 5 bases, with 17 bases remaining between them. In DNA form, the CDR3 reads TGTGCCACGGGGGGGCCCTCAACTTATGGCTACACCTTC. Translating it yields CATGGPSTYGYTF.

The genes are TRBV15 and TRBJ1-4, with D unresolved. The CDR3 extends over 16 amino acids. Germline assignment: CDR1 LNHNV and CDR2 YYDKDF (reference sequence). The V and J ends lost 0 bases and 8 bases respectively, with 16 bases between them. The CDR3 spells CATSRDQQSKREKLFF. As DNA, the CDR3 is TGTGCCACCAGCAGAGATCAACAGTCCAAGCGCGAAAAACTGTTTTTT. Full variable domain (rest looked up from reference TRBV15 and TRBJ1-4): DAMVIQNPRYQVTQFGKPVTLSCSQTLNHNVMYWYQQKSSQAPKLLFHYYDKDFNNEADTPDNFQSRRPNTSFCFLDIRSPGLGDTAMYLCATSRDQQSKREKLFFGSGTQLSVL.

This chain joins TRBV12-3 or TRBV12-4 and TRBJ2-3; D remains ambiguous. The V end lost 6 bases, the J end lost 1 base, and 14 bases lay between the germline ends. CDR3 length: 15 amino acids. The CDR3 here is CASSLFTPGTDTQYF. CDR3 bases: TGTGCCAGCAGCCTCTTTACCCCGGGCACAGATACGCAGTATTTT.

This clonotype has only a few counts. The V gene is TRBV20-1, the J gene TRBJ1-6; D might be TRBD1 (6 bases). In germline, CDR1 is DFQATT, CDR2 SNEGSKA (reference sequence). The CDR3 has 16 amino acids. The ends were cut back, 2 bases at V and 0 bases at J, with 11 bases in the middle. DNA for the CDR3: TGCAGTGCTAGACGCCAGGGGAGCTCCTATAATTCACCCCTCCACTTT. Amino acid sequence: CSARRQGSSYNSPLHF.

The genes are TRBV6-5 and TRBJ2-5, with TRBD2 as a possible D gene (6 bases). The ends were cut back, 5 bases at V and 11 bases at J, with 15 bases in the middle. Germline values: CDR1 MNHEY, CDR2 SVGAGI. The CDR3 is 12 residues long. This chain's CDR3 is CASSRRGNKQYF. CDR3 DNA sequence: TGTGCCAGCAGTCGCCGGGGGAATAAGCAGTACTTC.

This chain uses TRBV19 with TRBJ2-5; tentatively, D is TRBD2 (5 bases). V dropped 7 bases and J dropped 1 base, with 13 bases sitting between them. This CDR3 has 14 residues. Germline V CDR1 and CDR2: LNHDA, SQIVND (reference sequence). CDR3 sequence (DNA): TGTGCCAGTAAGGAGTGGAGCGGCCAAGAGACCCAGTACTTC. Translation gives CASKEWSGQETQYF.

This clonotype was detected a few times. The chain is built from TRBV7-8 and TRBJ1-4; 7 positions match TRBD1. The germline CDR1 and CDR2 sequences are SGHVS and FQNEAQ. The CDR3 has 16 residues. V trimming: 2 bases; J trimming: 7 bases; junction bases outside the gene matches: 10. In DNA form, the CDR3 reads TGTGCCAGCAGCTTACCCAGGGGGACTGGTAGTGAAAAACTGTTTTTT. Protein: CASSLPRGTGSEKLFF.

Of note for this clonotype: At one end the junction does not follow the germline gene, possibly because of a read error. This chain's CDR3 is CASSLVHGGLAGPTYEKYF. The DNA for the CDR3 is TGTGCCAGCAGCTTAGTCCACGGGGGACTAGCGGGACCAACCTACGAGAAGTACTTC. The chain joins TRBV7-2 to TRBJ2-7; 13 bases map to TRBD2. Germline assignment: CDR1 SGHTA and CDR2 FQGNSA. The CDR3 extends over 19 amino acids.

This clonotype has just a few counts. V gene TRBV11-2 combines with J gene TRBJ1-1; D call uncertain. The V end lost 4 bases, the J end lost 11 bases, and 17 bases lay between the germline ends. This CDR3 contains 13 residues. Germline V CDR1 and CDR2: SGHAT, FQNNGV. CDR3 in amino acids: CASSSQWQMPAFF. The CDR3 coding sequence is TGTGCCAGCAGCTCCCAGTGGCAGATGCCGGCTTTCTTT.